A selection of T cell receptor beta chains follows, all from one sample in a study of blood T cell repertoires in COVID-19. The method was immunoSEQ multiplex PCR; TCRdb's version includes in-frame clones alone and lacks a portion of them. The sample shows some 150,000 clones, about 85% of them seen only once. The sequenced material came from peripheral blood. These receptors originate from a man aged 60 to 75 who had recovered from COVID-19. The CDR3 runs from the conserved cysteine through the conserved F or W. The D gene is left open where the match is weak. Where a row states a size, it is once, few, many or the class of an expanded clone; other rows omit it.

TRBV25-1	NA	once	TRBJ1-1	CASSEPPYTEAFF	TGTGCCAGCAGTGAACCTCCCTACACTGAAGCTTTCTTT
TRBV18	TRBD2	NA	TRBJ2-5	CASSLETSGGETQYF	TGTGCCAGCTCCCTGGAAACTAGCGGGGGAGAGACCCAGTACTTC
TRBV9	NA	NA	TRBJ1-3	CASSVSTREGASLGNTIYF	TGTGCCAGCAGCGTAAGTACCAGGGAAGGAGCGAGCCTTGGAAACACCATATATTTT
TRBV3-1/TRBV3-2	TRBD2	many	TRBJ2-3	CASSQGPTSGGRTDTQYF	TGTGCCAGCAGCCAAGGGCCGACTAGCGGGGGACGCACAGATACGCAGTATTTT
TRBV6-1	NA	NA	TRBJ1-2	CASSEPQDRRPNYGYTF	TGTGCCAGCAGTGAACCCCAGGACAGACGGCCTAACTATGGCTACACCTTC
TRBV5-1	NA	NA	TRBJ2-7	CASSPGTQTYEQYF	TGCGCCAGCAGCCCCGGGACACAAACCTACGAGCAGTACTTC
TRBV7-6	NA	NA	TRBJ1-4	CATRSGWATNEKLFF	TGTGCCACCCGGTCGGGGTGGGCAACTAATGAAAAACTGTTTTTT
TRBV11-3	NA	NA	TRBJ2-2	CASSSRGGPSGELFF	TGTGCCAGCAGCTCAAGGGGGGGGCCCTCCGGGGAGCTGTTTTTT
TRBV5-1	TRBD2	NA	TRBJ2-1	CASSLGEGPHNEQFF	TGCGCCAGCAGCTTGGGGGAGGGGCCCCACAATGAGCAGTTCTTC
TRBV9	TRBD1	NA	TRBJ1-1	CASSVVRDRVANTEAFF	TGTGCCAGCAGCGTAGTTCGGGACAGGGTGGCGAACACTGAAGCTTTCTTT
TRBV25-1	NA	NA	TRBJ2-3	CASSLGADTQYF	TGTGCCAGCAGTTTGGGCGCAGATACGCAGTATTTT
TRBV2	NA	NA	TRBJ1-2	CASSEGQGLYYGYTF	TGTGCCAGCAGTGAAGGCCAGGGGTTGTACTATGGCTACACCTTC
TRBV18	NA	NA	TRBJ1-2	CASSPPSQNYGYTF	TGTGCCAGCTCACCACCCAGTCAGAACTATGGCTACACCTTC
TRBV2	TRBD2	NA	TRBJ2-7	CASELGLAIYEQYF	TGTGCCAGCGAACTGGGACTAGCTATCTACGAGCAGTACTTC
TRBV6-2/TRBV6-3	TRBD1	NA	TRBJ1-2	CASSYGQGDGYTF	TGTGCCAGCAGTTACGGACAGGGAGATGGCTACACCTTC
TRBV18	TRBD1	NA	TRBJ1-3	CASSPTPSGTGSGNTIYF	TGTGCCAGCTCACCAACCCCCTCTGGGACAGGCTCTGGAAACACCATATATTTT
TRBV6-5	NA	once	TRBJ1-5	CASSRQASNQPQHF	TGTGCCAGCAGCCGTCAAGCAAGCAATCAGCCCCAGCATTTT
TRBV3-1/TRBV3-2	TRBD1	NA	TRBJ1-2	CASSDPGQGKRGGYTF	TGTGCCAGCAGCGATCCGGGACAGGGGAAAAGAGGTGGCTACACCTTC
TRBV5-6	TRBD1	NA	TRBJ2-3	CASSSGQGRYTQYF	TGTGCCAGCAGCTCTGGACAGGGCCGATATACGCAGTATTTT
TRBV12-3/TRBV12-4	NA	NA	TRBJ2-7	CASSPGQYEQYF	TGTGCCAGCAGCCCGGGACAATACGAGCAGTACTTC
TRBV11-2	TRBD1	NA	TRBJ2-5	CASSIQGKTQYF	TGTGCCAGCAGCATACAGGGGAAGACCCAGTACTTC
TRBV7-9	TRBD2	NA	TRBJ2-5	CASSATSGVETQYF	TGTGCCAGCAGCGCGACTAGCGGGGTCGAGACCCAGTACTTC
TRBV5-4	NA	once	TRBJ1-2	CASRPGVGDYGYTF	TGTGCCAGCAGGCCAGGGGTAGGGGACTATGGCTACACCTTC
TRBV9	NA	NA	TRBJ2-3	CASTSGLGAITDTQYF	TGTGCCAGCACCTCTGGGCTGGGGGCTATCACAGATACGCAGTATTTT
TRBV5-8	NA	NA	TRBJ2-7	CASSYYGQGGLYEQYF	TGTGCCAGCAGCTACTACGGACAGGGAGGGCTCTACGAGCAGTACTTC
TRBV11-2	NA	NA	TRBJ2-5	CASSLPRGETQYF	TGTGCCAGCAGCTTACCACGGGGAGAGACCCAGTACTTC